These 28 T cell receptor beta chains were sequenced from one sample in a study of blood T cell repertoires in COVID-19. Here immunoSEQ multiplex PCR was the method, and the copy in TCRdb shows in-frame clones only, minus some. The repertoire holds about 190,000 clones, with more than 60% as singletons. Sequencing was performed on peripheral blood. The origin of the receptors is a woman aged 50 to 65 with acute or convalescent COVID-19.

The chain is built from TRBV19 and TRBJ1-6, with 9 bases identical to TRBD1. Unmatched junction bases numbered 1, after V lost 9 bases and J lost 7 bases. CDR1 is LNHDA and CDR2 is SQIVND in the germline V gene (reference sequence). The CDR3 loop spans 12 amino acids. The CDR3 reads CASGQGNSPLHF. The DNA for the CDR3 is TGTGCCAGCGGACAGGGGAATTCACCCCTCCACTTT.

The genes are TRBV6-5 and TRBJ2-7; a possible D gene is TRBD2 (6 bases). CDR1 MNHEY and CDR2 SVGAGI come from the germline V gene. This CDR3 comprises 13 residues. Trimming stripped 8 bases from V and 6 bases from J, with 17 bases between. CDR3 region: CASWRGQSGEQYF. The CDR3 DNA reads TGTGCCAGCTGGAGGGGCCAGTCGGGCGAGCAGTACTTC.

The chain carries TRBV11-2 and TRBJ1-3, with 11 bases fitting TRBD1. V lost 5 bases, J lost 1 base, and 7 bases stayed unmatched. The CDR3 covers 17 residues. Germline CDR1 reads SGHAT; CDR2 reads FQNNGV. The CDR3 protein is CASSTRTGGTSGNTIYF. DNA for the CDR3: TGTGCCAGCAGCACCCGGACAGGGGGCACTTCTGGAAACACCATATATTTT.

This clone was observed a few times. The gene calls are TRBV12-3 or TRBV12-4 and TRBJ1-5; D is undetermined. The CDR3 is 12 residues long. V was shortened by 3 bases and J by 9 bases, with 9 bases between the two germline ends. CDR3 nucleotide sequence: TGTGCCAGCAGTTTTGAGGTGCGGCCCCAGCATTTT. Its protein is CASSFEVRPQHF.

This chain links TRBV7-8 with TRBJ1-1; the match to TRBD1 covers 10 bases. Germline CDR1 SGHVS, CDR2 FQNEAQ. The CDR3 covers 16 residues. Losses at the gene ends were 6 bases for V and 1 base for J; bases not matched to a gene: 8. CDR3 coding DNA: TGTGCCAGCAGTCCGAAGGACAGGGGGAGGAACACTGAAGCTTTCTTT. As protein: CASSPKDRGRNTEAFF.

This chain uses TRBV27 with TRBJ1-5; D might be TRBD1 (5 bases). The CDR3 has 15 amino acids. Trimming removed 8 bases at V and 4 bases at J, with 18 bases between. Germline CDR1 reads MNHEY; CDR2 reads SMNVEV (reference sequence). The CDR3 DNA reads TGTGCCAGCCGCGGGACTACGAGGAGTAATCAGCCCCAGCATTTT. This gives the protein CASRGTTRSNQPQHF.

The chain has TRBV19 and TRBJ2-3; TRBD2 agrees at 11 bases. Trimming at V came to 5 bases and at J to 6 bases, leaving 10 bases not matched to a gene. CDR3 length: 16 residues. Germline V gene data show CDR1 as LNHDA and CDR2 as SQIVND (reference sequence). The CDR3: CASSVLLAGGSDTQYF. Here the CDR3 DNA reads TGTGCCAGTAGTGTCCTTCTAGCGGGAGGATCCGATACGCAGTATTTT.

The chain uses TRBV19 and TRBJ2-3, with 9 bases identical to TRBD1. Looked up from germline, CDR1 is LNHDA and CDR2 is SQIVND (reference sequence). V trimming: 5 bases; J trimming: 2 bases; junction bases outside the gene matches: 2. The CDR3 runs to 14 residues. The CDR3 here is CASSRTGATDTQYF. CDR3 coding DNA: TGTGCCAGTAGTCGGACAGGGGCCACAGATACGCAGTATTTT.

V usage is TRBV30 and J usage is TRBJ2-1, with a possible D match to TRBD1 (6 bases). Germline CDR1 is GTSNPN and CDR2 is SVGIG (reference sequence). Trimming removed 0 bases from V and 2 bases from J, with 11 bases in between. The length of the CDR3 is 15 residues. The CDR3 loop is CAWSVGQGPYNEQFF. The CDR3 DNA reads TGTGCCTGGAGTGTAGGTCAGGGGCCCTACAATGAGCAGTTCTTC.

This chain joins TRBV28 and TRBJ2-1, with TRBD1 matching 10 bases. The germline V gene encodes CDR1 MDHEN and CDR2 SYDVKM. The V segment lost 5 bases and the J segment 2 bases; nucleotides outside the gene matches: 9. The CDR3 is made up of 17 amino acids. The CDR3 sequence is CASSPTGQGRAYNEQFF. Here the CDR3 DNA reads TGTGCCAGCAGTCCAACGGGACAGGGGAGAGCCTACAATGAGCAGTTCTTC. Based on the CDR3 plus reference TRBV28 and TRBJ2-1, the full variable domain is DVKVTQSSRYLVKRTGEKVFLECVQDMDHENMFWYRQDPGLGLRLIYFSYDVKMKEKGDIPEGYSVSREKKERFSLILESASTNQTSMYLCASSPTGQGRAYNEQFFGPGTRLTVL.

This clone appeared a single time. This sequence joins TRBV20-1 and TRBJ2-1; 7 bases fit TRBD1. V gave up 3 bases and J gave up 12 bases; unmatched junction bases: 17. The length of the CDR3 is 15 residues. Germline V lookup: CDR1 DFQATT, CDR2 SNEGSKA (reference sequence). The CDR3 DNA reads as TGCAGTGCTAGTACGATTGACAGGGCGGTTCGTCGGCAGTTCTTC. Translated, it gives CSASTIDRAVRRQFF.

The chain combines TRBV6-6 with TRBJ2-1, with 7 bases that match TRBD2. Looked up from germline, CDR1 is MNHNY and CDR2 is SVGAGI (reference sequence). V trimming: 5 bases; J trimming: 7 bases; junction bases outside the gene matches: 11. This CDR3 comprises 15 residues. For the CDR3, the DNA is TGTGCCAGCAGTCCCCGTAGAAGCGGGGTGAATGAGCAGTTCTTC. Protein: CASSPRRSGVNEQFF.

The CDR3 here is CASSPVGPSGSYEQFF. The CDR3 coding sequence is TGTGCCAGCAGCCCTGTGGGGCCTAGCGGGAGCTATGAGCAGTTCTTC. The rearrangement links TRBV7-2 to TRBJ2-1; 10 positions agree with TRBD2. Germline values: CDR1 SGHTA, CDR2 FQGNSA. CDR3 length equals 16 residues. With 5 bases clipped from V and 8 bases from J, the junction kept 12 bases outside the gene matches.

V gene TRBV6-5 combines with J gene TRBJ1-1, with D unclear. The CDR3 is 14 amino acids. V was trimmed by 6 bases and J by 1 base, leaving 12 bases between them. The V gene's germline CDR1 is MNHEY and CDR2 SVGAGI. This CDR3 is CASRNREKNTEAFF. CDR3 in DNA: TGTGCCAGCAGAAACAGAGAGAAGAACACTGAAGCTTTCTTT.

This chain uses TRBV12-3 or TRBV12-4 with TRBJ1-2, with D uncertain. CDR3 length equals 13 residues. V lost 4 bases and J lost 2, with 8 bases in between. The CDR3: CASSSSVNYGYTF. The CDR3 DNA is TGTGCCAGCAGTTCCTCGGTGAACTATGGCTACACCTTC.

This clone occurred once. This chain links TRBV4-3 with TRBJ2-2, with 7 nucleotides matching TRBD1. This CDR3 comprises 16 residues. J gave up 4 bases and V 0 bases, and 5 bases lay outside the gene matches. Germline CDR1 LGHNA, CDR2 YSLEER. CDR3 in DNA: TGCGCCAGCAGCCAAGACAGGGGGTGGGGCACCGGGGAGCTGTTTTTT. It yields the protein CASSQDRGWGTGELFF.

The rearrangement links TRBV2 to TRBJ2-1; 7 nucleotides agree with TRBD2. CDR1 and CDR2 from the germline V gene are SNHLY and FYNNEI. Losses at the gene ends were 6 bases for V and 6 bases for J; bases not matched to a gene: 5. The CDR3 is 13 amino acids. The chain's CDR3 is CASRGGRGNEQFF. CDR3 nucleotides: TGTGCCAGCAGAGGCGGGAGAGGCAATGAGCAGTTCTTC.

As for this clone: Mismatch with germline at one junction end may stem from a read error. This chain joins TRBV13 and TRBJ1-4; 8 bases are shared with TRBD1. The CDR3 sequence is 13 residues long. Per the germline V gene, CDR1 is PRHDT and CDR2 is FYEKMQ (reference sequence). The CDR3 region is CASSLRPTGVPTF. CDR3 DNA: TGTGCCAGCAGCTTACGCCCGACAGGGGTTCCAACATTT.

A remark on this clone: Other nucleotide sequences in the sample specify the same CDR3. The chain links TRBV29-1 to TRBJ2-7; D is possibly TRBD1 (6 bases). Per the germline V gene, CDR1 is SQVTM and CDR2 is ANQGSEA. The CDR3 is made up of 11 amino acids. CDR3 coding DNA: TGCAGTGCCGGACAGTCCTACGAGCAGTACTTC. Protein sequence: CSAGQSYEQYF.

This clone has a handful of counts. This sequence joins TRBV5-1 and TRBJ2-7; 12 nucleotides agree with TRBD2. The CDR3 consists of 15 residues. The germline gives CDR1 SGHRS, CDR2 YFSETQ. J gave up 2 bases and V 5 bases, and 5 bases lay outside the gene matches. The CDR3 region has the DNA TGCGCCAGCAGGCAAACTAGCGGGAGGACCTACGAGCAGTACTTC. Translating it yields CASRQTSGRTYEQYF.

The chain uses TRBV19 and TRBJ2-5; tentative D call: TRBD1 (5 bases). V lost 5 bases to trimming and J lost 4 bases, with 11 bases between them. This CDR3 is built from 13 residues. Germline CDR1 and CDR2: LNHDA and SQIVND (reference sequence). CDR3 sequence: CASSVGRVETQYF. The CDR3 nucleotides are TGTGCCAGTAGTGTGGGGCGCGTAGAGACCCAGTACTTC.

This chain uses TRBV5-1 with TRBJ1-1; the match to TRBD1 covers 7 bases. V was clipped by 0 bases and J by 4 bases; unmatched bases: 9. CDR1 is SGHRS and CDR2 is YFSETQ in the germline V gene. This CDR3 contains 16 residues. Here the CDR3 reads CASSLGFSAGGTEAFF. The CDR3 bases are TGCGCCAGCAGCTTGGGGTTTTCGGCAGGGGGCACTGAAGCTTTCTTT.

The rearrangement uses TRBV6-2 or TRBV6-3 and TRBJ1-1, with 7 bases that match TRBD1. Per germline, CDR1 MNHEY and CDR2 SVGEGT. The CDR3 spans 14 residues. V shed 4 bases and J 1 base; nucleotides not matched to a gene: 3. CDR3 sequence: CASSSQGRNTEAFF. The CDR3 bases are TGTGCCAGCAGTTCACAGGGGAGGAACACTGAAGCTTTCTTT.

V usage is TRBV30 and J usage is TRBJ1-4; TRBD1 agrees at 8 bases. The CDR3 runs to 14 residues. With 3 bases clipped from V and 6 bases from J, the junction kept 6 bases outside the gene matches. Germline values: CDR1 GTSNPN, CDR2 SVGIG (reference sequence). The chain's CDR3 is CAWRGKTGDEKLFF. CDR3 nucleotide sequence: TGTGCCTGGAGGGGGAAGACAGGGGATGAAAAACTGTTTTTT. Using reference TRBV30 and TRBJ1-4 for the parts outside the CDR3, the full variable domain is SQTIHQWPATLVQPVGSPLSLECTVEGTSNPNLYWYRQAAGRGLQLLFYSVGIGQISSEVPQNLSASRPQDRQFILSSKKLLLSDSGFYLCAWRGKTGDEKLFFGSGTQLSVL.

CDR3 loop: CATGTSGKRYTQYF. CDR3 coding DNA: TGCGCCACCGGGACTAGCGGGAAGAGATATACGCAGTATTTT. This rearrangement joins TRBV4-3 to TRBJ2-3; 13 bases match TRBD2. The CDR3 is made up of 14 amino acids. The trim removed 10 bases at V and 7 bases at J, leaving 8 bases unmatched. The germline V gene has CDR1 LGHNA and CDR2 YSLEER.

The chain has TRBV27 and TRBJ2-1; perhaps TRBD1 as D (5 bases). The CDR3 consists of 13 residues. V lost 5 bases to trimming and J lost 12 bases, with 17 bases between them. Germline CDR1 reads MNHEY; CDR2 reads SMNVEV (reference sequence). The DNA of the CDR3 is TGTGCCAGCAGTCACCTACAGGAGTCGGGGCAGTTCTTC. Protein sequence: CASSHLQESGQFF.

This sequence joins TRBV6-5 and TRBJ1-5; TRBD1 matches at 7 bases. This CDR3 is 15 amino acids long. V gave up 6 bases and J gave up 4 bases; unmatched junction bases: 9. The germline gives CDR1 MNHEY, CDR2 SVGAGI. CDR3 sequence reads: CASSPGDSWNQPQHF. The CDR3 coding sequence is TGTGCCAGCAGCCCCGGGGACAGCTGGAATCAGCCCCAGCATTTT.

The chain couples TRBV5-1 to TRBJ1-6; the match to TRBD1 covers 9 bases. Germline V CDR1 and CDR2: SGHRS, YFSETQ. The CDR3 sequence is 16 residues long. Losses at the gene ends were 3 bases for V and 9 bases for J; bases not matched to a gene: 10. The CDR3 is CASSSGTGQRGSPLHF. CDR3 nucleotide sequence: TGCGCCAGCAGCTCCGGGACAGGGCAGCGCGGTTCACCCCTCCACTTT.